This T cell receptor beta chain derives from a study of T cell repertoires in cytomegalovirus infection. This clonotype came up a few times. What it binds is not known. The CDR3 is made up of 15 amino acids. V lost 2 bases and J 6 bases, leaving 17 bases between the germline ends. CDR1 is MNHEY and CDR2 is SMNVEV in the germline V gene (reference sequence). TCRdb independently ran MiXCR on the reads; one entry per CDR3 protein. The sample lists about 89,000 distinct CDR3 sequences, around 28% seen once, with less than 75% in the top ten. The TCR originated in a human donor in good health (CMV status not recorded). Some clones in this sample may be carry-over from other donors' samples. Here the sequenced sample was CD8+ T cells from cultured PBMCs, taken from culture after CMV antigen stimulation. The chain combines TRBV27 with TRBJ2-7; D not certain. CDR3 protein: CASSLVADPRSEQYF. Written as DNA, the CDR3 is TGTGCCAGCAGTTTAGTTGCCGACCCCCGAAGCGAGCAGTACTTC.